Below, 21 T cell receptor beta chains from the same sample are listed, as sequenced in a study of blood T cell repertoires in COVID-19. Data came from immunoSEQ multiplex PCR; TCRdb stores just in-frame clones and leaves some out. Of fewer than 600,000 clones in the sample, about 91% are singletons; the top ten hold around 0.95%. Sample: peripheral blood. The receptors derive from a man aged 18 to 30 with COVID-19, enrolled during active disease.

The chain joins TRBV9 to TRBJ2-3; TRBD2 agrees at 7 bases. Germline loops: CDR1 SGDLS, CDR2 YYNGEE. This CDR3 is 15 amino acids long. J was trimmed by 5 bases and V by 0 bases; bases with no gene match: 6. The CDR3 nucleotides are TGTGCCAGCAGCGTAGTGGCGGGGAGGGGAGATACGCAGTATTTT. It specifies CASSVVAGRGDTQYF.

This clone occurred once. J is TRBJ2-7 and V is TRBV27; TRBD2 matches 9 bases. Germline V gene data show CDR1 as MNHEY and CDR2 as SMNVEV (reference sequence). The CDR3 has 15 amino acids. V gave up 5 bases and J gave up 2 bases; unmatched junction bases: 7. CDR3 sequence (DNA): TGTGCCAGCAGTGGGTTTGGCGGGGGGGCCTACGAGCAGTACTTC. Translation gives CASSGFGGGAYEQYF.

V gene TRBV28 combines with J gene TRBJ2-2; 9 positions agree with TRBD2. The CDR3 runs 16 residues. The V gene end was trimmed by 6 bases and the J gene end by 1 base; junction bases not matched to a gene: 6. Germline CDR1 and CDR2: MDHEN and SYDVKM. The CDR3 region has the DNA TGTGCCAGCAGCCCCGTAGCGGGAGAGAACACCGGGGAGCTGTTTTTT. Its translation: CASSPVAGENTGELFF.

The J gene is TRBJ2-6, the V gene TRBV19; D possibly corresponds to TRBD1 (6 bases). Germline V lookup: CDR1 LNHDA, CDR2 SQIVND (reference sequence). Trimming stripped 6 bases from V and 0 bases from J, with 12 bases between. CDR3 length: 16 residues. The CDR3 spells CASRRTDSSGANVLTF. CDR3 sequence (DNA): TGTGCCAGTAGGAGGACAGACAGCTCTGGGGCCAACGTCCTGACTTTC.

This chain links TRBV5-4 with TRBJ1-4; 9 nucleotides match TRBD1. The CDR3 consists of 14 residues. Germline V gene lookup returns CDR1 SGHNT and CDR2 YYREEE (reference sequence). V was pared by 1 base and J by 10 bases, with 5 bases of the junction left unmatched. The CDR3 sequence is CASSLRDRESKLFF. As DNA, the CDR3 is TGTGCCAGCAGCTTGAGGGACAGGGAGTCAAAACTGTTTTTT.

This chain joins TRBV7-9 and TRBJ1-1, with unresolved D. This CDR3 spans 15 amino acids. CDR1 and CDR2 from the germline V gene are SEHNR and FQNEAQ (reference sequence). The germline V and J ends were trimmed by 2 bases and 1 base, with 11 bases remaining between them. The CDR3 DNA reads TGTGCCAGCAGCTTAAGAGGGCTAACGAACACTGAAGCTTTCTTT. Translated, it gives CASSLRGLTNTEAFF. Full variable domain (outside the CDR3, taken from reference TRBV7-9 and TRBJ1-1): DTGVSQNPRHKITKRGQNVTFRCDPISEHNRLYWYRQTLGQGPEFLTYFQNEAQLEKSRLLSDRFSAERPKGSFSTLEIQRTEQGDSAMYLCASSLRGLTNTEAFFGQGTRLTVV.

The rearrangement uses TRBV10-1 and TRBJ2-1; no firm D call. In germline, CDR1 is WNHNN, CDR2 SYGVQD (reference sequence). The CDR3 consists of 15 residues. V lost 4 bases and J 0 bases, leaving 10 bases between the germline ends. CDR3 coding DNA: TGCGCCAGCAGTGTGGAGCCTCACTCCTACAATGAGCAGTTCTTC. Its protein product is CASSVEPHSYNEQFF.

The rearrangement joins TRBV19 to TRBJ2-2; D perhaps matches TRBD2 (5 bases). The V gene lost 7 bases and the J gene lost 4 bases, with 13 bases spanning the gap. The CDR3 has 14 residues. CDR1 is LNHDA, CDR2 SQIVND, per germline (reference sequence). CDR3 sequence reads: CASKVRGRTGELFF. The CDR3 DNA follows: TGTGCCAGTAAAGTCCGGGGTCGCACCGGGGAGCTGTTTTTT.

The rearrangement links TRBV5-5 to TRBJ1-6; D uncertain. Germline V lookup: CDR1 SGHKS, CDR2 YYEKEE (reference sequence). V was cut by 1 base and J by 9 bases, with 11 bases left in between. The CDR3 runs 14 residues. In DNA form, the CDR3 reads TGTGCCAGCAGCTTGTCCATACTAGCTTCACCCCTCCACTTT. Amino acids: CASSLSILASPLHF.

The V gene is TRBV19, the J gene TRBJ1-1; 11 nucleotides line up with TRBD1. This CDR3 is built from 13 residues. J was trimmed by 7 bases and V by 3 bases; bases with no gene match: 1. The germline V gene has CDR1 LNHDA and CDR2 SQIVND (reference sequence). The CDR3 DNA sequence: TGTGCCAGTAGTATGGGGACAGGGGGTGAAGCTTTCTTT. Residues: CASSMGTGGEAFF. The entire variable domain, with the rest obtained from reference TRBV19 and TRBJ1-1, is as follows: DGGITQSPKYLFRKEGQNVTLSCEQNLNHDAMYWYRQDPGQGLRLIYYSQIVNDFQKGDIAEGYSVSREKKESFPLTVTSAQKNPTAFYLCASSMGTGGEAFFGQGTRLTVV.

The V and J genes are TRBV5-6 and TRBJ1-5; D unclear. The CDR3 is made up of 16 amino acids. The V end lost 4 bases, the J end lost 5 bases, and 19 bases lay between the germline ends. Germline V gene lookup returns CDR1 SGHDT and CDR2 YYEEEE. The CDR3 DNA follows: TGTGCCAGCAGCATGATAGATGCCCCGCCGGATCAGCCCCAGCATTTT. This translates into CASSMIDAPPDQPQHF.

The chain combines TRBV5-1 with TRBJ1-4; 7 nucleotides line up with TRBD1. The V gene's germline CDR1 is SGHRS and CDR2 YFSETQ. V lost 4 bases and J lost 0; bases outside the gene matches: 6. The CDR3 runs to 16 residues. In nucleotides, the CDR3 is TGCGCCAGCAGCCCCGGGACAGTTGCAACTAATGAAAAACTGTTTTTT. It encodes CASSPGTVATNEKLFF.

For the CDR3, the DNA is TGTGCCAGTAGTATTTTACAGGGGAAAGATACGCAGTATTTT. Translation: CASSILQGKDTQYF. The chain uses TRBV19 and TRBJ2-3; 7 bases line up with TRBD1. V dropped 3 bases and J dropped 5; count of bases not matched to a gene: 5. The germline CDR1 and CDR2 sequences are LNHDA and SQIVND (reference sequence). The CDR3 length is 14 residues.

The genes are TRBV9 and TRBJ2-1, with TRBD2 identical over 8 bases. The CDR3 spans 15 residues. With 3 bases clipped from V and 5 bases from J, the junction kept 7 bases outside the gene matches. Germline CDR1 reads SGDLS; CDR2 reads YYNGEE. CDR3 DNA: TGTGCCAGCAGCGCGGGGGGGGGCCCCCACAATGAGCAGTTCTTC. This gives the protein CASSAGGGPHNEQFF.

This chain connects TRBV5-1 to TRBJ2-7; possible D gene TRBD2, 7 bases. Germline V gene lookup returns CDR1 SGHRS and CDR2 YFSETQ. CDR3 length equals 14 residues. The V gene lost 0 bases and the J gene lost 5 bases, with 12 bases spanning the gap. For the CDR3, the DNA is TGCGCCAGCAGCTTGGTGGGGGGGCGCGACGAGCAGTACTTC. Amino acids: CASSLVGGRDEQYF.

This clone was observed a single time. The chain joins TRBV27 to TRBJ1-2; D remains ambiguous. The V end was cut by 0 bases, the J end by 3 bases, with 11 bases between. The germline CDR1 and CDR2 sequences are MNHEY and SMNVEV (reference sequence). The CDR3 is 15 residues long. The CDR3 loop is CASSLSGAIYYGYTF. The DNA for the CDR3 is TGTGCCAGCAGTTTATCGGGCGCCATCTACTATGGCTACACCTTC.

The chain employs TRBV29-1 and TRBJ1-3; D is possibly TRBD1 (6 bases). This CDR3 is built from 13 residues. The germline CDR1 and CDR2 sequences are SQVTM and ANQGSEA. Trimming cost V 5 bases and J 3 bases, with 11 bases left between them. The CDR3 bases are TGCAGCGTTCCCGGGACAAATGGAAACACCATATATTTT. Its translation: CSVPGTNGNTIYF.

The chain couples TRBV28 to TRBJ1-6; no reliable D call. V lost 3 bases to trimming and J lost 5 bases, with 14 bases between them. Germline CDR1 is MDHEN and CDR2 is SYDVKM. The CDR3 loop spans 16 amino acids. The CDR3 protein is CASSFWEVGNNSPLHF. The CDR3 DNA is TGTGCCAGCAGTTTCTGGGAGGTGGGGAATAATTCACCCCTCCACTTT.

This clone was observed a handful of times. The CDR3 nucleotides read TGTGCCAGCAGCCCCCGACTACCTGGCGGGGAGCTGTTTTTT. Translated: CASSPRLPGGELFF. The chain employs TRBV9 and TRBJ2-2, with D perhaps TRBD2 (5 bases). V was cut by 4 bases and J by 7 bases, with 14 bases left in between. Germline V CDR1 and CDR2: SGDLS, YYNGEE. The CDR3 covers 14 residues.

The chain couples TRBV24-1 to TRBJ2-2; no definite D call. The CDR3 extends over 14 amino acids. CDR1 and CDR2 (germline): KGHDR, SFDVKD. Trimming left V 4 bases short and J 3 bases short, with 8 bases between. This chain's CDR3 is CATSESIDTGELFF. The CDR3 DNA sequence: TGTGCCACCAGTGAGTCTATAGACACCGGGGAGCTGTTTTTT.

The CDR3 region is CASSRVRETSGRGELFF. CDR3 DNA: TGTGCCAGTAGTAGGGTCAGGGAGACTAGCGGGAGAGGGGAGCTGTTTTTT. The chain uses TRBV19 and TRBJ2-2; 12 nucleotides match TRBD2. Per germline, CDR1 LNHDA and CDR2 SQIVND (reference sequence). This CDR3 is 17 amino acids long. The V segment lost 4 bases and the J segment 8 bases; nucleotides outside the gene matches: 11.